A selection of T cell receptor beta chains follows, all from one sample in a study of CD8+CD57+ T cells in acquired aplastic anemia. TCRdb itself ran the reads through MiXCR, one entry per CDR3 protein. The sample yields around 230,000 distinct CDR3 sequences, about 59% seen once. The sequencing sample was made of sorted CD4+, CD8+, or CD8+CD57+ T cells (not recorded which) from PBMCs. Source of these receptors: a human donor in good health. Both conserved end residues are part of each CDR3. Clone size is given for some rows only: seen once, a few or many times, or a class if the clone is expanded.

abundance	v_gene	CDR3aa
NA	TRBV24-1	CATAVLGTDTQYF
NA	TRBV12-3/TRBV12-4	CASSLGQVEQFETQYF
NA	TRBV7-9	CASSSSRGETDGYTF
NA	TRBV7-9	CASSLEGQGREGDTF
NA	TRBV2	CASRSPTDTGELFF
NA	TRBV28	CASSLGAGVYEQFF
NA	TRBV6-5	CASENRGRDGYTF
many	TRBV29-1	CSVHSSQPGSGTGFYEQYF
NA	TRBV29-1	CSGRGISTDTQYF
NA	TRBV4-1	CASSRPGTGADSPLHF
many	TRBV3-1	CASSDENSYEQYF
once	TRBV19	CASSISWNTGELFF
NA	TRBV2	CASSERDPSTDTQYF
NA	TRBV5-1	CASGASASDTQYF
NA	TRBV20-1	CSALDGTVNTEAFF
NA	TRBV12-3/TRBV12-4	CASSAGPSPLHF
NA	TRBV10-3	CAISGYSGTIMGEQYF
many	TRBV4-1	CASSQVYSGDSNQPQHF
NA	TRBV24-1	CATSDSRTSSSNTGELFF
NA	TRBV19	CASSILGTPDNSPLHF
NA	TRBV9	CASSVEVIEYNEQFF
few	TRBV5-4	CASSFRADLAKNIQYF
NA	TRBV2	CASSVQWGQETQYF
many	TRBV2	CASNDGVVDTQYF
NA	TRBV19	CASSISGGLYGEQYF
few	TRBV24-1	CATSESSGQLNQPQHF
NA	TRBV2	CASLRGGEQYF
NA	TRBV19	CAGGGGLNTGELFF
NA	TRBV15	CATSTLAENTGELFF
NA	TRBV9	CASSVEGQGVYGYTF
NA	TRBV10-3	CAISRDGLDQPQHF
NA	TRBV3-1	CASSQSGGGAETQYF
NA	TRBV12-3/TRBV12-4	CASTPLPTGGHYGYTF
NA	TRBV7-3	CASSARLAGGASPFNSEQLF
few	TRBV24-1	CATSDPSGGHNEQFF
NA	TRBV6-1	CASSGLGGSYEQYF
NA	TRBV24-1	CATSDSLAGASAEQFF
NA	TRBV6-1	CASSEVWAGSPLHF
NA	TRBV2	CASSDRGRDSPLHF
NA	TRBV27	CASSSQRYFVQFF
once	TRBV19	CASSIGPGDEQYF
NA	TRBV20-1	CSARGNGTQFF
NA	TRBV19	CASRSTGHQETQYF
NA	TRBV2	CASSEREGMEFF
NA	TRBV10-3	CAISDPGQGGNTEAFF
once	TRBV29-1	CSVDSTGELFF
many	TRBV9	CACSVVVGLEADTQYF
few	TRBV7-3	CASSLKAKTGELFF
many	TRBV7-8	CASSLATGDYEQYF
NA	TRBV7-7	CASSLGGHNQETQYF
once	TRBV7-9	CASSPPTGQWNEQFF